Following are 12 T cell receptor beta chains from one sample sequenced in a study of T cell responses to AZD1222 COVID-19 vaccine. Measured with immunoSEQ multiplex PCR; TCRdb has only the in-frame clones, and not every one. The sample has 150,000 or so clones; 90% to 95% are singletons. The specimen was peripheral blood, collected on day 0 of AZD1222 vaccination. The receptors were sampled from an adult in good health.

The chain couples TRBV6-5 to TRBJ1-1; D unclear. The CDR3 loop spans 13 amino acids. Germline lookup yields CDR1 MNHEY and CDR2 SVGAGI. V gave up 2 bases and J gave up 8 bases, with 12 bases separating them. The CDR3 spells CASSYVPFFEAFF. CDR3 DNA: TGTGCCAGCAGTTACGTGCCGTTTTTCGAAGCTTTCTTT.

This chain joins TRBV6-1 and TRBJ2-5; TRBD2 matches at 7 bases. Trimming at V came to 4 bases and at J to 5 bases, leaving 13 bases not matched to a gene. The CDR3 sequence is 16 residues long. Germline V gene sequence: CDR1 MNHNS, CDR2 SASEGT. CDR3 coding DNA: TGTGCCAGCAGTGGGAGACTAGCACCCCGGCGGGAGACCCAGTACTTC. It is translated as CASSGRLAPRRETQYF.

J is TRBJ2-1 and V is TRBV6-5; 8 nucleotides agree with TRBD1. The CDR3 is 14 amino acids. Looked up from germline, CDR1 is MNHEY and CDR2 is SVGAGI. With V trimmed by 6 bases and J by 5 bases, 6 bases remained unmatched. The CDR3 here is CASRRQGRNNEQFF. CDR3 coding DNA: TGTGCCAGCAGGAGACAGGGGCGAAACAATGAGCAGTTCTTC.

The chain links TRBV3-1 (or the pseudogene TRBV3-2) to TRBJ2-7, with unresolved D. Germline V gene data show CDR1 as LGHDT and CDR2 as YNNKEL (reference sequence). The length of the CDR3 is 13 residues. Trimming pared 1 base from V and 4 bases from J, leaving 8 bases between. The CDR3 nucleotides are TGTGCCAGCAGCCAAGTCTCCGGTTACGAGCAGTACTTC. Its translation is CASSQVSGYEQYF.

Concerning this clone itself: This sample also contains other DNA sequences that code for the same CDR3. The chain has TRBV5-6 and TRBJ1-4; tentative D call: TRBD1 (5 bases). Germline CDR1 reads SGHDT; CDR2 reads YYEEEE. This CDR3 has 15 amino acids. Trimming removed 0 bases from V and 3 bases from J, with 9 bases in between. CDR3 region: CASSLAGRANEKLFF. The CDR3 nucleotides are TGTGCCAGCAGCTTGGCGGGCAGGGCTAATGAAAAACTGTTTTTT.

The rearrangement links TRBV24-1 to TRBJ2-1; 11 bases fit TRBD2. CDR1 is KGHDR, CDR2 SFDVKD, per germline. The trim removed 10 bases at V and 5 bases at J, leaving 3 bases unmatched. The CDR3 loop spans 13 amino acids. The CDR3 coding sequence is TGTGCCACGGGGACTAGCGGAAACAATGAGCAGTTCTTC. Encoded protein: CATGTSGNNEQFF.

This chain connects TRBV21-1 to TRBJ1-3. TRBV21-1 is a known pseudogene. The CDR3 runs to 16 residues. CDR3 nucleotides: TGTGCCAGCAGCAAGGGGACTCAGAGCTCTGGAAACACCATATATTTT. Amino acids: CASSKGTQSSGNTIYF.

V is TRBV10-1 and J is TRBJ2-2, with 9 positions matching TRBD1. The CDR3 is made up of 16 amino acids. Per the germline V gene, CDR1 is WNHNN and CDR2 is SYGVQD (reference sequence). J gave up 1 base and V 5 bases, and 5 bases lay outside the gene matches. CDR3 loop: CASSRLGQGNTGELFF. In DNA, the CDR3 is TGCGCCAGCAGTAGATTGGGACAGGGGAACACCGGGGAGCTGTTTTTT.

The V and J genes are TRBV9 and TRBJ2-3; TRBD2 agrees at 10 bases. CDR1 is SGDLS and CDR2 is YYNGEE in the germline V gene. V shed 3 bases and J 6 bases; nucleotides not matched to a gene: 4. The CDR3 spans 14 residues. CDR3 sequence: CASSGLAGADTQYF. CDR3 DNA: TGTGCCAGCAGCGGGCTAGCGGGAGCTGATACGCAGTATTTT.

The chain employs TRBV28 and TRBJ1-6; D is unresolved. This CDR3 spans 14 amino acids. CDR1 and CDR2 from the germline V gene are MDHEN and SYDVKM. V was cut by 6 bases and J by 7 bases, with 13 bases left in between. The chain's CDR3 is CASSGRRENSPLHF. CDR3 sequence (DNA): TGTGCCAGCAGCGGAAGACGGGAGAATTCACCCCTCCACTTT.

The V and J genes are TRBV19 and TRBJ2-7; D not certain. In germline, CDR1 is LNHDA, CDR2 SQIVND (reference sequence). V shed 3 bases and J shed 3 bases, with 6 bases lying between them. CDR3 length: 12 amino acids. CDR3 in DNA: TGTGCCAGTAGTATGGGAAACTACGAGCAGTACTTC. Encoded protein: CASSMGNYEQYF.

The chain carries TRBV12-3 or TRBV12-4 and TRBJ2-7; possibly TRBD1 or TRBD2 for D (5 bases each). Trimming cost V 1 base and J 3 bases, with 7 bases left between them. The CDR3 consists of 13 residues. The CDR3 loop is CASSLDGGYEQYF. CDR3 nucleotides: TGTGCCAGCAGTTTAGATGGGGGCTACGAGCAGTACTTC.